Below, 18 T cell receptor beta chains from the same sample are listed, as sequenced in a study of control samples from healthy donors and cancer patients. This table comes from immunoSEQ multiplex PCR, and its TCRdb copy is limited to in-frame clones, with some not included. The sample contains around 63,000 clones, approximately 89% of which appear only once. Material: PBMCs. The receptors here all came from a woman between 45 and 60 years old with head and neck cancer.

This clone was found a few times. This chain links TRBV2 with TRBJ1-5; D may be TRBD1 (5 bases). The CDR3 loop spans 13 amino acids. Trimming stripped 7 bases from V and 5 bases from J, with 12 bases between. Germline CDR1 is SNHLY and CDR2 is FYNNEI. CDR3 nucleotides: TGTGCCAGCACCTGGACAACGGATCAGCCCCAGCATTTT. This translates into CASTWTTDQPQHF.

The J gene is TRBJ1-5, the V gene TRBV7-9; D gene unclear. Germline values: CDR1 SEHNR, CDR2 FQNEAQ (reference sequence). The CDR3 sequence is 12 residues long. The V end lost 5 bases, the J end lost 11 bases, and 13 bases lay between the germline ends. CDR3 nucleotide sequence: TGTGCCAGCAGCCCAATAACGGGGTCCCAGCATTTT. It is translated as CASSPITGSQHF.

This clone was seen a single time. The rearrangement joins TRBV7-9 to TRBJ2-5; 14 bases map to TRBD2. Germline V CDR1 and CDR2: SEHNR, FQNEAQ (reference sequence). The CDR3 length is 16 residues. The V gene end was trimmed by 3 bases and the J gene end by 3 bases; junction bases not matched to a gene: 3. The CDR3 spells CASSFPGLAGEETQYF. CDR3 DNA sequence: TGTGCCAGCAGCTTTCCGGGACTAGCGGGGGAAGAGACCCAGTACTTC.

The gene calls are TRBV5-6 and TRBJ2-7; either TRBD1 or TRBD2 may fit D (5 bases each). Germline CDR1 reads SGHDT; CDR2 reads YYEEEE. CDR3 length: 15 amino acids. Trimming left V 1 base short and J 7 bases short, with 18 bases between. This chain's CDR3 is CASSLLTGPHGEQYF. The CDR3 bases are TGTGCCAGCAGCTTGCTGACGGGGCCCCATGGGGAGCAGTACTTC.

The V and J genes are TRBV3-1 (or the pseudogene TRBV3-2) and TRBJ2-3; D possibly uses TRBD1 or TRBD2 (5 bases each). The CDR3 is 17 amino acids. Germline V gene data show CDR1 as LGHDT and CDR2 as YNNKEL (reference sequence). Trimming pared 4 bases from V and 1 base from J, leaving 18 bases between. In nucleotides, the CDR3 is TGTGCCAGCAGCCTATACCTTCGGGGCGACGGCACAGATACGCAGTATTTT. It codes for CASSLYLRGDGTDTQYF.

Concerning this clone itself: This sample also contains other DNA sequences that code for the same CDR3. The chain employs TRBV2 and TRBJ2-5; 13 positions agree with TRBD2. The V and J ends lost 11 bases and 2 bases, in that order; junction bases with no gene match: 8. Germline V lookup: CDR1 SNHLY, CDR2 FYNNEI. The CDR3 has 15 amino acids. CDR3 DNA: TGTGCCGGCGCCACGACTAGCGGGGGGCAAGAGACCCAGTACTTC. Its protein is CAGATTSGGQETQYF.

The chain recombines TRBV29-1 with TRBJ1-2; 8 bases line up with TRBD1. Germline V lookup: CDR1 SQVTM, CDR2 ANQGSEA. This CDR3 comprises 13 residues. V shed 5 bases, J shed 3 bases, and the junction held 5 bases outside the gene matches. The CDR3 region is CSVRQGADYGYTF. The CDR3 coding sequence is TGCAGCGTTCGTCAGGGGGCGGACTATGGCTACACCTTC.

J is TRBJ2-3 and V is TRBV11-2; D is uncertain. Germline values: CDR1 SGHAT, CDR2 FQNNGV. V dropped 1 base and J dropped 0 bases, with 2 bases sitting between them. The CDR3 has 13 amino acids. CDR3 nucleotide sequence: TGTGCCAGCAGCTTAGGGAGCACAGATACGCAGTATTTT. Translating gives CASSLGSTDTQYF. Looking up the rest from reference TRBV11-2 and TRBJ2-3 gives the full variable domain: EAGVAQSPRYKIIEKRQSVAFWCNPISGHATLYWYQQILGQGPKLLIQFQNNGVVDDSQLPKDRFSAERLKGVDSTLKIQPAKLEDSAVYLCASSLGSTDTQYFGPGTRLTVL.

This chain connects TRBV7-2 to TRBJ2-7, with 7 bases identical to TRBD1. V gave up 0 bases and J gave up 2 bases; unmatched junction bases: 1. Germline V gives CDR1 SGHTA, CDR2 FQGNSA. This CDR3 has 14 amino acids. CDR3 nucleotides: TGTGCCAGCAGCTTAGCAGGGACAGCCTACGAGCAGTACTTC. It specifies CASSLAGTAYEQYF. The whole variable domain, filled in from reference TRBV7-2 and TRBJ2-7, reads GAGVSQSPSNKVTEKGKDVELRCDPISGHTALYWYRQSLGQGLEFLIYFQGNSAPDKSGLPSDRFSAERTGGSVSTLTIQRTQQEDSAVYLCASSLAGTAYEQYFGPGTRLTVT.

This sequence joins TRBV11-2 and TRBJ1-2; no definite D call. Germline V lookup: CDR1 SGHAT, CDR2 FQNNGV. V shed 5 bases and J shed 8 bases, with 15 bases lying between them. This CDR3 has 13 residues. In DNA form, the CDR3 reads TGTGCCAGCAGCCCCTCCTGGGCTACGGGCTACACCTTC. It encodes CASSPSWATGYTF.

The sample holds a few counts of this clone. The chain has TRBV18 and TRBJ2-5, with 10 positions matching TRBD1. Germline V CDR1 and CDR2: KGHSH, LQKENI. The junction had 0 bases not matched to a gene; V was cut back by 4 bases and J by 1 base. The CDR3 contains 14 residues. CDR3 sequence (DNA): TGTGCCAGCTCACGGACAGGGGGCCAAGAGACCCAGTACTTC. It encodes CASSRTGGQETQYF.

The chain is built from TRBV10-3 and TRBJ2-3; no reliable D call. CDR1 is ENHRY, CDR2 SYGVKD, per germline. V was trimmed by 5 bases and J by 4 bases, leaving 10 bases between them. There are 13 residues in the CDR3. The CDR3: CAISSGRPDTQYF. In nucleotides, the CDR3 is TGTGCCATCAGTTCTGGACGCCCAGATACGCAGTATTTT.

This rearrangement joins TRBV10-3 to TRBJ2-2, with 9 bases aligning to TRBD2. Per germline, CDR1 ENHRY and CDR2 SYGVKD. This CDR3 is 17 amino acids long. Unmatched junction bases numbered 9, after V lost 3 bases and J lost 4 bases. This CDR3 reads CAISDRASGEITGELFF. The DNA for the CDR3 is TGTGCCATCAGTGACCGGGCTAGCGGGGAGATCACCGGGGAGCTGTTTTTT.

This chain joins TRBV5-5 and TRBJ1-1; D is unclear. CDR1 is SGHKS and CDR2 is YYEKEE in the germline V gene (reference sequence). The CDR3 length is 15 residues. V dropped 4 bases and J dropped 2 bases, with 15 bases sitting between them. CDR3 sequence (DNA): TGTGCCAGCAGCCTGGAGAGCATGAGAAACACTGAAGCTTTCTTT. Its translation: CASSLESMRNTEAFF. The variable domain in full, completed from reference TRBV5-5 and TRBJ1-1, reads DAGVTQSPTHLIKTRGQQVTLRCSPISGHKSVSWYQQVLGQGPQFIFQYYEKEERGRGNFPDRFSARQFPNYSSELNVNALLLGDSALYLCASSLESMRNTEAFFGQGTRLTVV.

This clone has just a few counts. The rearrangement joins TRBV5-4 to TRBJ1-6; 7 nucleotides align to TRBD1. Per the germline V gene, CDR1 is SGHNT and CDR2 is YYREEE (reference sequence). The CDR3 runs to 15 residues. With 2 bases clipped from V and 9 bases from J, the junction kept 8 bases outside the gene matches. CDR3 region: CASSFGRPGGSPLHF. DNA of the CDR3: TGTGCCAGCAGCTTCGGGCGCCCAGGGGGTTCACCCCTCCACTTT.

The V call is TRBV6-6, the J call TRBJ1-3; tentative D call: TRBD1 (6 bases). The CDR3 totals 15 residues. The V end lost 0 bases, the J end lost 3 bases, and 9 bases lay between the germline ends. Germline CDR1 reads MNHNY; CDR2 reads SVGAGI (reference sequence). The CDR3 DNA follows: TGTGCCAGCAGTTACTCCAGGGGCGGTGGAAACACCATATATTTT. Protein sequence: CASSYSRGGGNTIYF.

In DNA, the CDR3 is TGTGCCAGCAGCGCATGGGTAGGGCAGTCTCCTGGAAACACCATATATTTT. Its protein product is CASSAWVGQSPGNTIYF. The chain carries TRBV11-2 and TRBJ1-3; the D is unclear. V was shortened by 5 bases and J by 2 bases, with 19 bases between the two germline ends. CDR3 length equals 17 residues. Germline V gene data show CDR1 as SGHAT and CDR2 as FQNNGV.

The chain carries TRBV6-2 or TRBV6-3 and TRBJ1-4; 7 bases align to TRBD1. The CDR3 covers 14 residues. CDR1 and CDR2 from the germline V gene are MNHEY and SVGEGT. Losses at the gene ends were 4 bases for V and 4 bases for J; bases not matched to a gene: 3. The CDR3 protein is CASSWGTVNEKLFF. Here the CDR3 DNA reads TGTGCCAGCAGTTGGGGGACAGTTAATGAAAAACTGTTTTTT.